This TCR beta chain was observed in a study of T cells of healthy individuals. Trimming took 3 bases from V and 6 from J; bases not matched to a gene: 3. The germline V gene encodes CDR1 KGHDR and CDR2 SFDVKD. This CDR3 contains 14 residues. TCRdb called the 5' RACE reads again in MiXCR, with one record for every CDR3 protein. The table includes just over 40,000 distinct CDR3 sequences, approximately 5% detected once. The chain joins TRBV24-1 to TRBJ1-1; 10 bases map to TRBD1. The TCR comes from a human donor in good health. CDR3 amino acids: CATSDPDRGPEAFF. The CDR3 bases are TGTGCCACCAGTGATCCCGACAGGGGGCCTGAAGCTTTCTTT.